One TCR beta chain is described in this entry. CDR1 is ENHRY and CDR2 is SYGVKD in the germline V gene. Losses at the gene ends were 3 bases for V and 5 bases for J; bases not matched to a gene: 13. The CDR3 is 17 amino acids. The PCR used 60 Vbeta and 13 Jbeta primers. Method: immunoSEQ multiplex PCR; TCRdb's copy keeps in-frame clones and lacks some. The sample holds 150,000 to 200,000 clones, about 80% seen once. The record originates from a study of cytomegalovirus exposure and HLA in healthy donors. Sequencing input: PBMCs. The sequence derives from a man aged 18 to 29 in good health and CMV-seronegative. The chain has TRBV10-3 and TRBJ2-7; 10 bases match TRBD2. The CDR3 loop reads CAISDPSGGSGSHEQYF. In DNA form, the CDR3 reads TGTGCCATCAGTGACCCTAGCGGGGGCTCGGGGTCCCACGAGCAGTACTTC.